This TCR beta chain was sequenced in a study of radiation and T cells in renal cell carcinoma. Indicated treatment: 15 Gy SBRT to primary tumor, nephrectomy 4 weeks later. This renal cell carcinoma was of the clear cell type. TCRdb's copy holds only in-frame clones and misses some; the assay was immunoSEQ multiplex PCR. Of tens of thousands of clones listed, about 50% are singletons. In this sample, this clone turned up a few times. The antigen is unknown. Broader study findings: Irradiated tumors had higher TCR clonality than control tumors. From baseline, blood top tumor clonotypes peaked at 2 weeks post-radiation.

CDR3 length equals 16 residues. Per germline, CDR1 SGHTA and CDR2 FQGTGA. V shed 5 bases and J shed 3 bases, with 18 bases lying between them. The chain is built from TRBV7-3 and TRBJ2-3; TRBD1 might be the D (6 bases). This receptor was taken from a woman between 45 and 60 years old with renal cell carcinoma. The sample was tumor tissue, taken from a patient whose treatment included radiotherapy and nephrectomy. CDR3 residues: CASSDQPGARTDTQYF. The CDR3 bases are TGTGCCAGCAGCGACCAACCAGGGGCGCGGACAGATACGCAGTATTTT.